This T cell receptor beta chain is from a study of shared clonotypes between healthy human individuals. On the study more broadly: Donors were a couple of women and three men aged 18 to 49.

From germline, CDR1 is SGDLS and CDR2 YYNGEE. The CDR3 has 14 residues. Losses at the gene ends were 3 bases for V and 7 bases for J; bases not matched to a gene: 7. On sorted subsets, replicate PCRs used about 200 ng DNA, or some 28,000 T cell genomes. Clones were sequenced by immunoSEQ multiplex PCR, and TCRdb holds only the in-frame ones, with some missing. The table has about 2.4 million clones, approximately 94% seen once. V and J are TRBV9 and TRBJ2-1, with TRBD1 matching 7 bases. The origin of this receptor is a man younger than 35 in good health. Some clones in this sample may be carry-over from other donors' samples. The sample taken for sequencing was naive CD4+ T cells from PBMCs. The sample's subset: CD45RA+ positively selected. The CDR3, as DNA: TGTGCCAGCAGCGAATGGACAGGAACGAATGAGCAGTTCTTC. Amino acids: CASSEWTGTNEQFF.